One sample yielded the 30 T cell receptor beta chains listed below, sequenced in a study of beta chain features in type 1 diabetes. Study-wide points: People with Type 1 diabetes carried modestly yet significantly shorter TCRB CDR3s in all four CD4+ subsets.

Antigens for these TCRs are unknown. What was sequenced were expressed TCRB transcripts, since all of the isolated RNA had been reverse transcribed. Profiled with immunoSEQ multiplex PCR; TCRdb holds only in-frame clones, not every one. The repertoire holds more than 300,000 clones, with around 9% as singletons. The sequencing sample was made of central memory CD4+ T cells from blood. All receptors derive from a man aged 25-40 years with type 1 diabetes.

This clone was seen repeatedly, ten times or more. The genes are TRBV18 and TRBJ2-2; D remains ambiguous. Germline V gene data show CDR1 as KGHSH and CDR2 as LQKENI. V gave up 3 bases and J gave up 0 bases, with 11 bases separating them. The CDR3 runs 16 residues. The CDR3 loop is CASSPLDGSNTGELFF. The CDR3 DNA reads TGTGCCAGCTCACCTCTGGACGGGTCGAACACCGGGGAGCTGTTTTTT. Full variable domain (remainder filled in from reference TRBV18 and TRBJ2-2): NAGVMQNPRHLVRRRGQEARLRCSPMKGHSHVYWYRQLPEEGLKFMVYLQKENIIDESGMPKERFSAEFPKEGPSILRIQQVVRGDSAAYFCASSPLDGSNTGELFFGEGSRLTVL.

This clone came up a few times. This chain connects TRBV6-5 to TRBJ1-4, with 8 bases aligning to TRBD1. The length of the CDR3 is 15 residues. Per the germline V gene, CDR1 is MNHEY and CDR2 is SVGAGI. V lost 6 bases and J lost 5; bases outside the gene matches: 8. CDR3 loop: CASSKGDRSNEKLFF. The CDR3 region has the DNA TGTGCCAGCAGCAAAGGGGACAGGTCAAATGAAAAACTGTTTTTT.

The chain's CDR3 is CASSKDRVPDTQYF. CDR3 bases: TGTGCCAGCAGTAAGGACAGGGTCCCCGATACGCAGTATTTT. The chain couples TRBV2 to TRBJ2-3; 8 bases match TRBD1. The CDR3 extends over 14 amino acids. In germline, CDR1 is SNHLY, CDR2 FYNNEI. Trimming cost V 5 bases and J 6 bases; bases outside gene matches: 7.

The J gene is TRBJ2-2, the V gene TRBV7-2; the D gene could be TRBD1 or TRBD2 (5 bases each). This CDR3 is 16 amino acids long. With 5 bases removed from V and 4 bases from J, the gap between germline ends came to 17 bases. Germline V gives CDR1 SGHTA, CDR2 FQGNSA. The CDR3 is CASSPTRPGSTGELFF. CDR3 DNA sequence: TGTGCCAGCAGCCCCACGCGGCCAGGGAGCACCGGGGAGCTGTTTTTT.

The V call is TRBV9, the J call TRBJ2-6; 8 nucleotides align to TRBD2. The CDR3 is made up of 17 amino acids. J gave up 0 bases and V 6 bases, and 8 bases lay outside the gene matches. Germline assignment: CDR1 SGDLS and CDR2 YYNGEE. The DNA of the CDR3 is TGTGCCAGCATGGCCCGGGGGGGCTCCTCTGGGGCCAACGTCCTGACTTTC. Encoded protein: CASMARGGSSGANVLTF.

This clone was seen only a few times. The CDR3 DNA reads TGCAGCGTTACTTACGACAGGGCTGACACTGAAGCTTTCTTT. As protein: CSVTYDRADTEAFF. The chain employs TRBV29-1 and TRBJ1-1; 7 bases fit TRBD1. V shed 5 bases and J 3 bases; nucleotides not matched to a gene: 9. Germline loops: CDR1 SQVTM, CDR2 ANQGSEA. The CDR3 is made up of 14 amino acids.

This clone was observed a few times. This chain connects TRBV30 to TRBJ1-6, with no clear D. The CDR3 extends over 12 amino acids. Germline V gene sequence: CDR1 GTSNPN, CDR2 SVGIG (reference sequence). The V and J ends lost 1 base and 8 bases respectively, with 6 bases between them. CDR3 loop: CAWSGGYSPLHF. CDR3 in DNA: TGTGCCTGGAGTGGAGGTTATTCACCCCTCCACTTT.

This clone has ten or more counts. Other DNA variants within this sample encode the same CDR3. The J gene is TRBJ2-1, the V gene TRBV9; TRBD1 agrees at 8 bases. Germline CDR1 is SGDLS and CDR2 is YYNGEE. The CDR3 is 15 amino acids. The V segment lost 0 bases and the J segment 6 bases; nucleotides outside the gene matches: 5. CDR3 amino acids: CASSVVQGVGNEQFF. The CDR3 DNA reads TGTGCCAGCAGCGTAGTACAGGGGGTGGGCAATGAGCAGTTCTTC.

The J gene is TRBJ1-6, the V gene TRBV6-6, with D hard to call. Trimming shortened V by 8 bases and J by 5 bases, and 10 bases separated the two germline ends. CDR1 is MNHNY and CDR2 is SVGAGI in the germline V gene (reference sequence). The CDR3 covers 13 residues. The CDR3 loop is CASHTENNSPLHF. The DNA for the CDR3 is TGTGCCAGCCATACCGAGAATAATTCACCCCTCCACTTT.

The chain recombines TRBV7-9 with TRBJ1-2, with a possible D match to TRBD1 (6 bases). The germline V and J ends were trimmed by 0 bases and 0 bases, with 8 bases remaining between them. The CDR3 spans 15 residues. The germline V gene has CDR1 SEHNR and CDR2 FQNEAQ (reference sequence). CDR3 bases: TGTGCCAGCAGCTTAGCGGGGACACCTAACTATGGCTACACCTTC. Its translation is CASSLAGTPNYGYTF.

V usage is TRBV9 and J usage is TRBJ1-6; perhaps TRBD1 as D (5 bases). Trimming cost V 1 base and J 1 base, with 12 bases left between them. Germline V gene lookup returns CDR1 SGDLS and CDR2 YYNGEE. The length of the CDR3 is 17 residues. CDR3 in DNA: TGTGCCAGCAGCGTAAATAGGGGAAAATCCTATAATTCACCCCTCCACTTT. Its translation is CASSVNRGKSYNSPLHF.

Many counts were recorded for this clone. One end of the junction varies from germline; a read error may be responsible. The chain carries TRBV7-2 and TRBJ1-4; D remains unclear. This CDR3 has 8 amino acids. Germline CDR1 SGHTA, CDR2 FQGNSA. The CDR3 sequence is CASSFVLF. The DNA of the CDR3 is TGTGCCAGCAGCTTTGTCCTTTTT.

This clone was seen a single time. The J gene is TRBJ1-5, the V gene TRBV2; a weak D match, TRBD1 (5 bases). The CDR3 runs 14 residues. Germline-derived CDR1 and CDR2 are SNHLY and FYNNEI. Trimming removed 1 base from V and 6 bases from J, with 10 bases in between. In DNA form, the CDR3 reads TGTGCCAGCAGTGAAGGACGGGGGAGTCAGCCCCAGCATTTT. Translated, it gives CASSEGRGSQPQHF.

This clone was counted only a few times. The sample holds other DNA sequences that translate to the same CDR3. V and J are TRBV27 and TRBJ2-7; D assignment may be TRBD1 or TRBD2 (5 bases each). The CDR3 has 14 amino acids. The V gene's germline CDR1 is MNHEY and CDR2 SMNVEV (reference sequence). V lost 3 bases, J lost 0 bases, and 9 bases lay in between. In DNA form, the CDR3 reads TGTGCCAGCAGTTTGCGAGGGGTCTCCTACGAGCAGTACTTC. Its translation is CASSLRGVSYEQYF.

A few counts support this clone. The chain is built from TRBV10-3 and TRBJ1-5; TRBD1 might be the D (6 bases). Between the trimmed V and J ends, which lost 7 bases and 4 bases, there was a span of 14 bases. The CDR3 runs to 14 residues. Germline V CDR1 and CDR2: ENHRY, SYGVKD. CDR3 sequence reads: CAIKGRGENQPQHF. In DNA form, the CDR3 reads TGTGCCATCAAAGGCAGGGGCGAAAATCAGCCCCAGCATTTT.

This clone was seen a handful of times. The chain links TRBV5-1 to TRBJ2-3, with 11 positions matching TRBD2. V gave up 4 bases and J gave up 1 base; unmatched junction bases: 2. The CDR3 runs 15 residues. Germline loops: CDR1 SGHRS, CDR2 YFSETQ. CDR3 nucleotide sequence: TGCGCCAGCAGCGTGGGACTAGCGGGCACAGATACGCAGTATTTT. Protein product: CASSVGLAGTDTQYF.

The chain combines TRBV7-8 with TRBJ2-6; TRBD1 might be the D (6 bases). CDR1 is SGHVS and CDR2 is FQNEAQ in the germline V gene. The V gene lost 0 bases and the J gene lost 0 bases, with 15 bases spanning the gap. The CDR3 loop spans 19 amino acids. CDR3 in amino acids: CASSLAQGRGNSGANVLTF. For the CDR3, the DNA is TGTGCCAGCAGCTTAGCGCAGGGTAGGGGGAACTCTGGGGCCAACGTCCTGACTTTC.

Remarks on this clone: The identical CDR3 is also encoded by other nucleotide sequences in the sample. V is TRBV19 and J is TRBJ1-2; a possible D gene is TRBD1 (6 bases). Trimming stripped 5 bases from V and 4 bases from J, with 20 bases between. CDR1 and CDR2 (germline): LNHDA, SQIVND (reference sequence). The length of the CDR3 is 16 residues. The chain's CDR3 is CASSQQGRYLSYGYTF. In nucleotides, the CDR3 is TGTGCCAGTAGTCAACAGGGACGGTATTTATCCTATGGCTACACCTTC.

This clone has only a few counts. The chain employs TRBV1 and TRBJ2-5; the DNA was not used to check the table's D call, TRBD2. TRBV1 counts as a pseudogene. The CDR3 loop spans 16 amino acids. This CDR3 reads CTSSTKLAGIQETQYF. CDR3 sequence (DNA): TGCACCAGCAGCACGAAACTAGCGGGGATCCAAGAGACCCAGTACTTC.

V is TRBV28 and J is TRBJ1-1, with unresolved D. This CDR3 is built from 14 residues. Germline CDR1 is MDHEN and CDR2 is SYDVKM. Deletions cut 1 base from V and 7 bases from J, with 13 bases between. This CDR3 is CASSLYASGGEAFF. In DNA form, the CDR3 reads TGTGCCAGCAGTTTATACGCGTCGGGAGGTGAAGCTTTCTTT.

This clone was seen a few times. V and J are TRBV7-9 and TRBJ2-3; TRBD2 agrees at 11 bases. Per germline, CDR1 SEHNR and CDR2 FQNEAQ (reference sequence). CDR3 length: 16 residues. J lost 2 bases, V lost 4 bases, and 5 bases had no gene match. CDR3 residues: CASSSLAGGATDTQYF. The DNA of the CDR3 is TGTGCCAGCAGCTCTCTAGCGGGGGGAGCCACAGATACGCAGTATTTT. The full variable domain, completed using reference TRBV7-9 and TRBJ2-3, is DTGVSQNPRHKITKRGQNVTFRCDPISEHNRLYWYRQTLGQGPEFLTYFQNEAQLEKSRLLSDRFSAERPKGSFSTLEIQRTEQGDSAMYLCASSSLAGGATDTQYFGPGTRLTVL.

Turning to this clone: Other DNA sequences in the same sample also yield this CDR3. CDR3 protein: CASSLSGDGYTF. CDR3 bases: TGTGCCAGCAGTTTATCAGGAGATGGCTACACCTTC. J is TRBJ1-2 and V is TRBV27; D is uncertain. This CDR3 has 12 amino acids. The V end was cut by 0 bases, the J end by 6 bases, with 5 bases between. The V gene's germline CDR1 is MNHEY and CDR2 SMNVEV (reference sequence).

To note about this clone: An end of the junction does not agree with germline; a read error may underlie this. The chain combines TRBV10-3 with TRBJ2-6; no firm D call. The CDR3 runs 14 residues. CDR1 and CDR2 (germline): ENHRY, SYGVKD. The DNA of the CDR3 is TGTGCCAGCAGTTCAAGCAGGGGGGCCAACGTCCTGACTTTC. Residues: CASSSSRGANVLTF.

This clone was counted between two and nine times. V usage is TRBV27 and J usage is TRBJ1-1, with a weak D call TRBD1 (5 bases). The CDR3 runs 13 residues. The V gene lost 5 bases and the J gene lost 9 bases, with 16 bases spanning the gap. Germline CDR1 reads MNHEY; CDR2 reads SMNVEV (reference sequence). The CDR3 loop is CASSAPGNWKAFF. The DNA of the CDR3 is TGTGCCAGCAGTGCCCCAGGGAACTGGAAAGCTTTCTTT.

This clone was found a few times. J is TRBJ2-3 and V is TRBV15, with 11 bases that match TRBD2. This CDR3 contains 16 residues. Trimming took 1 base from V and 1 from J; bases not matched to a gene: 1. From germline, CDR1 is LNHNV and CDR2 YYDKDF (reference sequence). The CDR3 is CATSRVGLAGTDTQYF. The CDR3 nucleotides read TGTGCCACCAGCAGAGTGGGACTAGCGGGCACAGATACGCAGTATTTT.

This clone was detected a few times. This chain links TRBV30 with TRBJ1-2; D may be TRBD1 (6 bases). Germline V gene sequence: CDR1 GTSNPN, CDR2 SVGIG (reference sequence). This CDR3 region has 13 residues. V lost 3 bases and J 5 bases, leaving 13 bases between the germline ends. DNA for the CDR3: TGTGCCTGGAGCCGTGGGGGGGCTTATGGCTACACCTTC. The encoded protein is CAWSRGGAYGYTF. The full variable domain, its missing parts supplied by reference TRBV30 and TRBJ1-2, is SQTIHQWPATLVQPVGSPLSLECTVEGTSNPNLYWYRQAAGRGLQLLFYSVGIGQISSEVPQNLSASRPQDRQFILSSKKLLLSDSGFYLCAWSRGGAYGYTFGSGTRLTVV.

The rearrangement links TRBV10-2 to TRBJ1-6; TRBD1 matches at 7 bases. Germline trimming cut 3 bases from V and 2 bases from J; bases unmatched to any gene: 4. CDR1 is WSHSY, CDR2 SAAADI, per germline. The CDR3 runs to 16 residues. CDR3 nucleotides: TGCGCCAGCAGTGACTCCGGACAGGCCTATAATTCACCCCTCCACTTT. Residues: CASSDSGQAYNSPLHF.

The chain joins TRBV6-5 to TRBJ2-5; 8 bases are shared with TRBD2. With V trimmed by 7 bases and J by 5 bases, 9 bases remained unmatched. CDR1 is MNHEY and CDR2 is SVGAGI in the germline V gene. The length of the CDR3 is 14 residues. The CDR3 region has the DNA TGTGCCAGCACGGGAGGGGGGAACCCGGAGACCCAGTACTTC. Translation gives CASTGGGNPETQYF.

The chain's CDR3 is CASSLGAGNTEAFF. As DNA, the CDR3 is TGTGCCAGCAGCTTGGGGGCAGGAAACACTGAAGCTTTCTTT. V is TRBV7-2 and J is TRBJ1-1; tentative D call: TRBD1 (6 bases). V lost 3 bases and J 2 bases, leaving 10 bases between the germline ends. Germline assignment: CDR1 SGHTA and CDR2 FQGNSA. This CDR3 contains 14 residues.

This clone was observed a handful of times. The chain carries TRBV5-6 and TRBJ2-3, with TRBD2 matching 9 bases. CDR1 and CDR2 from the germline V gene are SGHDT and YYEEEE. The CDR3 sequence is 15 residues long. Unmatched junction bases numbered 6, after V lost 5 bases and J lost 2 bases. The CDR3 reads CASRLSGGYTDTQYF. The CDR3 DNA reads TGTGCCAGCAGACTAAGCGGGGGGTACACAGATACGCAGTATTTT.